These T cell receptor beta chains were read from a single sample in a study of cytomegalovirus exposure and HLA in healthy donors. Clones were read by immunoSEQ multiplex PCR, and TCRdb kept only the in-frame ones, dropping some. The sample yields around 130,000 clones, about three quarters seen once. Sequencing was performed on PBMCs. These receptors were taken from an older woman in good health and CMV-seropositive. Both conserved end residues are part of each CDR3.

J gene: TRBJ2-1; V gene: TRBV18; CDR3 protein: CASSPDRVYNEQFF
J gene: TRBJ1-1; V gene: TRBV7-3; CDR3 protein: CASSLTANTEAFF
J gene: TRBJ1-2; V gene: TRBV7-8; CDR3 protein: CASSSGTGTNYGYTF
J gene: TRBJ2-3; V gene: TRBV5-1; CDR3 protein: CASSLSSGGADTQYF
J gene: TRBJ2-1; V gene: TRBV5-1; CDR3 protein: CASSPRTGYEQFF
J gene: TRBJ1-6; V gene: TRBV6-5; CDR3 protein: CASTYRGETRTPLHF
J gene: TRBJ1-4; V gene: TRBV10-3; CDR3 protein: CAISESGAGGEKLFF
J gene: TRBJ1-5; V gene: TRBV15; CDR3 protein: CATSRNRGSNQPQHF
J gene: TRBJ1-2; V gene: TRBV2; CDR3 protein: CASSGRTGGANYGYTF
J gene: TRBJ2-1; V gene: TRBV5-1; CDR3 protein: CASTWAGARSYNEQFF
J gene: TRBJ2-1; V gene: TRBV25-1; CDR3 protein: CASSEREGAGGWNEQFF
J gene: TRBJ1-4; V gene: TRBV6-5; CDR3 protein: CASRPLGQANEKLFF
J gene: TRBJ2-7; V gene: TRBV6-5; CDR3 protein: CASSYGQGGYEQYF
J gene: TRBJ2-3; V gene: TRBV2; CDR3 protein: CASGSSVGTQYF
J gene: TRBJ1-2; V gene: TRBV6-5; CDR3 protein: CASSYLRDRDGYTF
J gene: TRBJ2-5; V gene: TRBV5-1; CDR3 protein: CASSSPSYRVGFFQETQYF